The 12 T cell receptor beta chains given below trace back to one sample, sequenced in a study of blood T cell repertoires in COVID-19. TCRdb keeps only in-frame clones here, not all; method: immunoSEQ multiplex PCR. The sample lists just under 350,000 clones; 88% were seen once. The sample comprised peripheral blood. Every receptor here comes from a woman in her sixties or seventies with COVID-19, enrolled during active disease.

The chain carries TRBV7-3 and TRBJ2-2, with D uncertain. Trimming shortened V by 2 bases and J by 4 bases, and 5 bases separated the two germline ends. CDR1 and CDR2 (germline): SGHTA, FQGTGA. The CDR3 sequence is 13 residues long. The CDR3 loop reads CASSLSVTGELFF. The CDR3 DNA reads TGTGCCAGCAGCTTATCGGTCACCGGGGAGCTGTTTTTT.

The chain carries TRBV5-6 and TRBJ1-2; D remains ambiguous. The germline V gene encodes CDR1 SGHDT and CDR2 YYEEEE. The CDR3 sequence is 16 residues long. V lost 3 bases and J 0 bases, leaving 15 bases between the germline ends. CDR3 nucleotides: TGTGCCAGCAGCTCCTTAGTTAGCCCTTCTAACTATGGCTACACCTTC. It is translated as CASSSLVSPSNYGYTF.

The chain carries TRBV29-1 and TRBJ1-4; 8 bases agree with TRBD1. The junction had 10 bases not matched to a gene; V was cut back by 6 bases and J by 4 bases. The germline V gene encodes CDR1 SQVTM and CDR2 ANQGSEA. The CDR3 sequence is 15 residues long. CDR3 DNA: TGCAGCGTCCGAGGACAGGGATGGGGTAATGAAAAACTGTTTTTT. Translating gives CSVRGQGWGNEKLFF.

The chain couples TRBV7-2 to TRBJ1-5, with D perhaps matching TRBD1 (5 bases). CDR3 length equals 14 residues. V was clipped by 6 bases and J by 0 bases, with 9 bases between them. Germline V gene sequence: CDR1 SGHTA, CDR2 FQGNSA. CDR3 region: CASSRDSSNQPQHF. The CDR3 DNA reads TGTGCCAGCAGTCGCGACAGTAGCAATCAGCCCCAGCATTTT.

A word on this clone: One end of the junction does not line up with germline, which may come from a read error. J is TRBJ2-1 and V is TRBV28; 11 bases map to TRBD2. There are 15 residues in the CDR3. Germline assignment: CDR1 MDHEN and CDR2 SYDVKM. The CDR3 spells CASIASGGSYHEQFF. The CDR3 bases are TGTGCCAGCATCGCTAGCGGGGGGTCCTACCATGAGCAGTTCTTC.

The CDR3 reads CASSREWGGLWEPQHF. The CDR3 region has the DNA TGTGCCAGTAGTCGGGAGTGGGGGGGGCTTTGGGAGCCCCAGCATTTT. This chain uses TRBV19 with TRBJ1-5; the D gene is possibly TRBD1 (6 bases). V shed 5 bases and J shed 8 bases, with 22 bases lying between them. CDR3 length: 16 residues. Per the germline V gene, CDR1 is LNHDA and CDR2 is SQIVND (reference sequence).

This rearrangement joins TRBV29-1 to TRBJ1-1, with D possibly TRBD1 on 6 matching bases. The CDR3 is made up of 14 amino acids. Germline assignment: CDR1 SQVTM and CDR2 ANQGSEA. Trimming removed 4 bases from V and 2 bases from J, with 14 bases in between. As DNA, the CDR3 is TGCAGCGTTGTCGGGGGGCGCGGAAACACTGAAGCTTTCTTT. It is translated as CSVVGGRGNTEAFF.

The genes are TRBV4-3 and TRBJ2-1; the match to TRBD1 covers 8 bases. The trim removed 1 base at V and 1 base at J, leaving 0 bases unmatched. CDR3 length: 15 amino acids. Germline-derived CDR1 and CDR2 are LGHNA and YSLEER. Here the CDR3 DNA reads TGCGCCAGCAGCCAAGGGACAGGGTCCTACAATGAGCAGTTCTTC. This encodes CASSQGTGSYNEQFF.

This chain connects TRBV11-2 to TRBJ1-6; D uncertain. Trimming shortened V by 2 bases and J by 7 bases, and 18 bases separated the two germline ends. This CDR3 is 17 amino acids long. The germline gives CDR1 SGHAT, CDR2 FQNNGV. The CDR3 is CASSLLAQAKRNSPLHF. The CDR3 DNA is TGTGCCAGCAGCTTACTCGCGCAGGCGAAACGGAATTCACCCCTCCACTTT.

DNA of the CDR3: TGTGCCAGCAGCTTGACTAGCGGGTCCGGAGCAGATACGCAGTATTTT. This translates into CASSLTSGSGADTQYF. The rearrangement uses TRBV7-2 and TRBJ2-3, with 10 nucleotides matching TRBD2. Trimming removed 3 bases from V and 4 bases from J; junction bases left unmatched: 7. The CDR3 loop spans 16 amino acids. The germline V gene has CDR1 SGHTA and CDR2 FQGNSA.

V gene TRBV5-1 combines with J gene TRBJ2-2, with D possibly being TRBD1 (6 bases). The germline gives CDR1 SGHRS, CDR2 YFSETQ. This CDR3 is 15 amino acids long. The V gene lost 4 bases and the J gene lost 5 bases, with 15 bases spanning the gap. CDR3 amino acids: CASSTMTGPTGELFF. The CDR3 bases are TGCGCCAGCAGCACTATGACAGGTCCTACCGGGGAGCTGTTTTTT. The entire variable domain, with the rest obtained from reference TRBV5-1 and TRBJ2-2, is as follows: KAGVTQTPRYLIKTRGQQVTLSCSPISGHRSVSWYQQTPGQGLQFLFEYFSETQRNKGNFPGRFSGRQFSNSRSEMNVSTLELGDSALYLCASSTMTGPTGELFFGEGSRLTVL.

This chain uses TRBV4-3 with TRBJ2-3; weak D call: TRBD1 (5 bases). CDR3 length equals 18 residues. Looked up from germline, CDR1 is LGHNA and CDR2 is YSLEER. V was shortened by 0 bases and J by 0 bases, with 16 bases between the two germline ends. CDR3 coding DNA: TGCGCCAGCAGCCAAGAACCCTTGACAGTAACTAGCACAGATACGCAGTATTTT. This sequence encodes CASSQEPLTVTSTDTQYF.